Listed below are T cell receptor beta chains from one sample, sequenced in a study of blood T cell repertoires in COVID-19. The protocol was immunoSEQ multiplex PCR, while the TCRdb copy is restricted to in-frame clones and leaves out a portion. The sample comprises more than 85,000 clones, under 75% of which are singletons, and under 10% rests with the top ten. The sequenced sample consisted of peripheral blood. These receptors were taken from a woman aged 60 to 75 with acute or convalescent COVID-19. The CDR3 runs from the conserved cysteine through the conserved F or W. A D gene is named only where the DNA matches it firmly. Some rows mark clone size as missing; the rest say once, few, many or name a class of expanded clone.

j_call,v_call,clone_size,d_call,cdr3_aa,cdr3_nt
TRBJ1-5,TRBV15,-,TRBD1,CATSRERQGLQPQHF,TGTGCCACCAGCAGAGAACGACAGGGATTGCAGCCCCAGCATTTT
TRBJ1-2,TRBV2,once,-,CASSERGGPYGYTF,TGTGCCAGCAGTGAGCGCGGGGGTCCCTATGGCTACACCTTC
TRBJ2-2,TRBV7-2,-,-,CASSFLRQVGGELFF,TGTGCCAGCAGCTTCTTGAGACAGGTCGGCGGGGAGCTGTTTTTT
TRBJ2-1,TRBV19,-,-,CASSTQIAFHYNEQFF,TGTGCCAGTAGTACCCAAATAGCGTTCCATTACAATGAGCAGTTCTTC
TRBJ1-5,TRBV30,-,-,CAWNLGAGGSSQPQHF,TGTGCCTGGAATCTGGGGGCGGGCGGGAGTAGTCAGCCCCAGCATTTT
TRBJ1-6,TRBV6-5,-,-,CASSWTGNSPLHF,TGTGCCAGCAGTTGGACGGGGAATTCACCCCTCCACTTT
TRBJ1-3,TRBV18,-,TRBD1,CASTTGTGRSGNTIYF,TGTGCCAGCACAACCGGGACAGGACGCTCTGGAAACACCATATATTTT
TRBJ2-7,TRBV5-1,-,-,CASSLLSAGQGARSYEQYF,TGCGCCAGCAGCTTACTTTCAGCGGGGCAGGGGGCGCGATCCTACGAGCAGTACTTC
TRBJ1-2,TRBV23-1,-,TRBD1,CASSQSLQGGAANYGYTF,TGCGCCAGCAGTCAATCGCTACAGGGGGGCGCGGCTAACTATGGCTACACCTTC
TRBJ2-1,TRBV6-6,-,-,CASSFGGSSYNEQFF,TGTGCCAGCAGTTTTGGGGGGTCTTCCTACAATGAGCAGTTCTTC
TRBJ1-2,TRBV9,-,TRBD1,CASSLPGGYGYTF,TGTGCCAGCAGCCTCCCAGGGGGCTATGGCTACACCTTC
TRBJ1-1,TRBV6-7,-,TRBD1,CASRTRRGLGEAFF,TGTGCCAGCAGGACTAGAAGGGGGCTGGGTGAAGCTTTCTTT
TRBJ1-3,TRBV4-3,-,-,CASSQGATRVSSGNTIYF,TGCGCCAGCAGCCAAGGAGCCACCCGGGTCAGCTCTGGAAACACCATATATTTT
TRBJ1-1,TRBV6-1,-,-,CASSEPQYTEAFF,TGTGCCAGCAGTGAACCACAGTACACTGAAGCTTTCTTT
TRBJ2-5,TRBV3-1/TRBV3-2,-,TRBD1,CASSPSGQGIGETQYF,TGTGCCAGCAGCCCATCTGGACAGGGGATAGGCGAGACCCAGTACTTC
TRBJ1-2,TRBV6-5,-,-,CASRPQTAYGYTF,TGTGCCAGCAGACCACAGACAGCTTATGGCTACACCTTC
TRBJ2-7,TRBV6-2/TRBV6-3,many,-,CASSSFRGDTYEQYF,TGTGCCAGCAGTTCATTCAGGGGGGATACCTACGAGCAGTACTTC
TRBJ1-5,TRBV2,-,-,CASSQGGASNQPQHF,TGTGCCAGCAGCCAAGGGGGGGCGAGCAATCAGCCCCAGCATTTT
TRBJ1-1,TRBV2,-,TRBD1,CATRTGWQNTEAFF,TGTGCCACCCGGACAGGGTGGCAGAACACTGAAGCTTTCTTT
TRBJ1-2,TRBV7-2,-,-,CASSFKVGGPGGYTF,TGTGCCAGCAGCTTCAAAGTCGGGGGGCCTGGTGGCTACACCTTC
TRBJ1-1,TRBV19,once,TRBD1,CASSPLSVDRGTEAFF,TGTGCCAGTAGTCCCCTTTCCGTGGACAGGGGCACTGAAGCTTTCTTT
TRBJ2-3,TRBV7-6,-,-,CASSLAPLADLTDTQYF,TGTGCCAGCAGCTTAGCCCCTTTAGCGGACCTCACAGATACGCAGTATTTT
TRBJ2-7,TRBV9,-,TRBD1,CASSPDRDRGYEQYF,TGTGCCAGCAGCCCGGACCGGGACAGGGGCTACGAGCAGTACTTC
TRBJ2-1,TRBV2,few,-,CASRRENSYNEQFF,TGTGCCAGCAGGAGGGAGAACTCCTACAATGAGCAGTTCTTC
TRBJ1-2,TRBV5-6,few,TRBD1,CASSPGQGMFGYTF,TGTGCCAGCAGCCCTGGACAGGGTATGTTTGGCTACACCTTC
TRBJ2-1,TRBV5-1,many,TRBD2,CASSLNSGGRGNEQFF,TGCGCCAGCAGCTTGAATAGCGGGGGCCGGGGAAATGAGCAGTTCTTC
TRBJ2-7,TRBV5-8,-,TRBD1,CASSQTGGPFYEQYF,TGTGCCAGCAGTCAGACAGGGGGGCCCTTCTACGAGCAGTACTTC
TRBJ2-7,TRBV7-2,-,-,CASSLGSGQPYEQYF,TGTGCCAGCAGCTTAGGATCAGGGCAACCCTACGAGCAGTACTTC
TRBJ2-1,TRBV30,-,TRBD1,CAWNFEGQDYNEQFF,TGTGCCTGGAATTTCGAGGGACAGGATTACAATGAGCAGTTCTTC
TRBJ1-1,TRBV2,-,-,CASPPRDTEAFF,TGTGCCAGCCCTCCCCGGGACACTGAAGCTTTCTTT
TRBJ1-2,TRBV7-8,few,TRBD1,CASSLRDRSAGAGRLNYGYTF,TGTGCCAGCAGCTTGCGGGACAGATCAGCAGGGGCCGGACGGCTAAACTATGGCTACACCTTC
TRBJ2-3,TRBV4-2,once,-,CASSQEVWHADTQYF,TGTGCCAGCAGCCAAGAAGTATGGCACGCAGATACGCAGTATTTT
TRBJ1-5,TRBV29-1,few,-,CSVRQGLNQPQHF,TGCAGCGTCCGTCAGGGACTTAATCAGCCCCAGCATTTT
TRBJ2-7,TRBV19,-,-,CASSMYQGYEQYF,TGTGCCAGTAGTATGTACCAGGGTTACGAGCAGTACTTC
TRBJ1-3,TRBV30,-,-,CAWSKAGTSLTGNTIYF,TGTGCCTGGAGCAAAGCCGGGACTTCTCTAACTGGAAACACCATATATTTT
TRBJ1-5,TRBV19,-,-,CASVKTPDSYNQPQHF,TGTGCCAGTGTTAAAACCCCTGACAGCTACAATCAGCCCCAGCATTTT
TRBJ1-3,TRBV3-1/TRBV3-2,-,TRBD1,CASSQVQGAPGNTIYF,TGTGCCAGCAGCCAAGTTCAGGGGGCGCCCGGAAACACCATATATTTT
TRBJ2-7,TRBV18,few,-,CASSPRGPAYEQYF,TGTGCCAGCTCTCCCAGGGGACCCGCCTACGAGCAGTACTTC
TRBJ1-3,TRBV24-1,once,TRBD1,CATSDPMDRAGNTIYF,TGTGCCACCAGTGACCCGATGGACAGGGCAGGAAACACCATATATTTT
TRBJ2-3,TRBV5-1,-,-,CASSFSSIGGGTDTQYF,TGCGCCAGCAGCTTCAGTTCGATTGGGGGCGGCACAGATACGCAGTATTTT